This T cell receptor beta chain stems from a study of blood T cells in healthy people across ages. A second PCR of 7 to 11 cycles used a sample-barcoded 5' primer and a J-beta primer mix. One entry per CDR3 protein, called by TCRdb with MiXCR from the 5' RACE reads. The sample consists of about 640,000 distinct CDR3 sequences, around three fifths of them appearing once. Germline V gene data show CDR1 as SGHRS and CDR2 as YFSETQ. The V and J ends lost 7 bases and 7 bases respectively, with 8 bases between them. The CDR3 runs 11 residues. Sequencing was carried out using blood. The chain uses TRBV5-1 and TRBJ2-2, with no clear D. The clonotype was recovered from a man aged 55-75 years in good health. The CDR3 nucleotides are TGCGCCAGCCGGGCCATCGGGGAGCTGTTTTTT. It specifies CASRAIGELFF.